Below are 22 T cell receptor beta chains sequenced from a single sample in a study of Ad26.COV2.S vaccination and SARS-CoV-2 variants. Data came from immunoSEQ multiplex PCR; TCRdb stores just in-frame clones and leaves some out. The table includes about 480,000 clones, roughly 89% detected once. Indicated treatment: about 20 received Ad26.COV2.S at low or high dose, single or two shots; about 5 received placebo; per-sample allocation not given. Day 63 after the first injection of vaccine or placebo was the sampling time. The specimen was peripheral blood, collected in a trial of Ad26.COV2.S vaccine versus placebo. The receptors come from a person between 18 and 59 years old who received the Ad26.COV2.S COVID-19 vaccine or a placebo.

CDR3 residues: CASSQDFGQVNTEAFF. The CDR3 region has the DNA TGTGCCAGCAGCCAAGATTTCGGGCAGGTGAACACTGAAGCTTTCTTT. The chain recombines TRBV14 with TRBJ1-1; no reliable D call. From germline, CDR1 is SGHDN and CDR2 FVKESK. V dropped 0 bases and J dropped 0 bases, with 11 bases sitting between them. This CDR3 contains 16 residues.

CDR3 DNA: TGTGCCAGCCCCTCCTTCTCTGGAAACACCATATATTTT. Its protein product is CASPSFSGNTIYF. This chain links TRBV9 with TRBJ1-3, with D unresolved. Germline assignment: CDR1 SGDLS and CDR2 YYNGEE. CDR3 length: 13 residues. The V end lost 7 bases, the J end lost 0 bases, and 8 bases lay between the germline ends.

The CDR3 coding sequence is TGTGCCTGGAGTGTCAGCCTGAACACTGAAGCTTTCTTT. The encoded protein is CAWSVSLNTEAFF. This chain connects TRBV30 to TRBJ1-1; D call uncertain. The CDR3 sequence is 13 residues long. CDR1 is GTSNPN and CDR2 is SVGIG in the germline V gene (reference sequence). Trimming took 0 bases from V and 0 from J, leaving 5 bases between them.

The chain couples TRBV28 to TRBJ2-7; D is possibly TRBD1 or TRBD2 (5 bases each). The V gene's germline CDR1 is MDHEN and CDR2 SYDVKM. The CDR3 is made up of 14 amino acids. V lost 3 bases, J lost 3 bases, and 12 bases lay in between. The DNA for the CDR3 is TGTGCCAGCAGTTTTTGGGACCGAGACTACGAGCAGTACTTC. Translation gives CASSFWDRDYEQYF.

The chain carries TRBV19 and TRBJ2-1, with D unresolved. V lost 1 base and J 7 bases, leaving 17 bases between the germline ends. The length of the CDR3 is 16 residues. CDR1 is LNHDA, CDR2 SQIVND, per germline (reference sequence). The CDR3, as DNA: TGTGCCAGTAGTATAGGTCGCCAGAACCCGCGAAATGAGCAGTTCTTC. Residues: CASSIGRQNPRNEQFF.

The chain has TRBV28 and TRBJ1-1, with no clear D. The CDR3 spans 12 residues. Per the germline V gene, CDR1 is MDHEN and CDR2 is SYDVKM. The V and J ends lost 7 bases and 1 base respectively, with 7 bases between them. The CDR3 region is CASIFGNTEAFF. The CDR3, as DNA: TGTGCCAGCATCTTTGGGAACACTGAAGCTTTCTTT.

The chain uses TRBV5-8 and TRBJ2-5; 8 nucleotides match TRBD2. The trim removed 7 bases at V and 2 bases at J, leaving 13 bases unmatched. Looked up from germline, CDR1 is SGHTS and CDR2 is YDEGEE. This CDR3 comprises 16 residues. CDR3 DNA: TGTGCCAGCGCGCGGGGGGCAGGGCTACAACAAGAGACCCAGTACTTC. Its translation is CASARGAGLQQETQYF.

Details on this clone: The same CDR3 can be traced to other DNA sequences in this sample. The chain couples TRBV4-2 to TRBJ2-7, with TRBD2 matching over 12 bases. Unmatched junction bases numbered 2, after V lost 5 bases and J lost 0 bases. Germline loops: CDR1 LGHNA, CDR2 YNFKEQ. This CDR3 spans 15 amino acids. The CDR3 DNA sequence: TGTGCCAGCAGCGTGACTAGCGGGAGCTCCTACGAGCAGTACTTC. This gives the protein CASSVTSGSSYEQYF.

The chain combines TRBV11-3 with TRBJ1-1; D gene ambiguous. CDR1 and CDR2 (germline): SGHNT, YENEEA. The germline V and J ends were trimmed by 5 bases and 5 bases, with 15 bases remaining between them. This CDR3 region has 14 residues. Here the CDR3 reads CASSPGPSGTEAFF. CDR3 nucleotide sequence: TGTGCCAGCAGCCCCGGCCCCAGCGGGACTGAAGCTTTCTTT.

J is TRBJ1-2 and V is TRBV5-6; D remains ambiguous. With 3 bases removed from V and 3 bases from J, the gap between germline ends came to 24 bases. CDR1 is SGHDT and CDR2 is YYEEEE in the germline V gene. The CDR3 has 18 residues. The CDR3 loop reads CASSSISRALLKYYGYTF. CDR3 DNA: TGTGCCAGCAGCTCAATTTCTCGCGCCCTGCTCAAGTACTATGGCTACACCTTC.

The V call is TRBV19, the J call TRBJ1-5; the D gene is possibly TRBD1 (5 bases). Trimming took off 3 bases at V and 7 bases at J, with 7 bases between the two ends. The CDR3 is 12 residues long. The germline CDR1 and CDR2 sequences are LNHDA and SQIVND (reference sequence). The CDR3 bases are TGTGCCAGTAGTATTACAGGCCAGCCCCAGCATTTT. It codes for CASSITGQPQHF.

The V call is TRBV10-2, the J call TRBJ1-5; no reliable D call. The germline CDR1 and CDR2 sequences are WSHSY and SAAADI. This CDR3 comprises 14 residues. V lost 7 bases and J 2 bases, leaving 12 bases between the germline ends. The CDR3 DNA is TGCGCCAGCACACAAGGCCCCGGCAATCAGCCCCAGCATTTT. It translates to CASTQGPGNQPQHF.

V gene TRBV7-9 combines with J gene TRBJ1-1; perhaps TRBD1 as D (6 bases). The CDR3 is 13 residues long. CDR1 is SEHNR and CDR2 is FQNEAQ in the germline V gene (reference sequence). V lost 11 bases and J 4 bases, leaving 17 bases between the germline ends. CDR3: CASLRTDFTEAFF. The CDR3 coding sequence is TGTGCCTCACTTCGGACAGATTTCACTGAAGCTTTCTTT.

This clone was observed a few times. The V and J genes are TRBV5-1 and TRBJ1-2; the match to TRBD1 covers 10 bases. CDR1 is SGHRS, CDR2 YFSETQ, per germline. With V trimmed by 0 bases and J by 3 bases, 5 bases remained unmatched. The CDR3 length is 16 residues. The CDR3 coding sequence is TGCGCCAGCAGCTTGGCCCCAGGACAGGGGGACTATGGCTACACCTTC. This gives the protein CASSLAPGQGDYGYTF. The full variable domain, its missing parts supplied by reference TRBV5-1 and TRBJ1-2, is KAGVTQTPRYLIKTRGQQVTLSCSPISGHRSVSWYQQTPGQGLQFLFEYFSETQRNKGNFPGRFSGRQFSNSRSEMNVSTLELGDSALYLCASSLAPGQGDYGYTFGSGTRLTVV.

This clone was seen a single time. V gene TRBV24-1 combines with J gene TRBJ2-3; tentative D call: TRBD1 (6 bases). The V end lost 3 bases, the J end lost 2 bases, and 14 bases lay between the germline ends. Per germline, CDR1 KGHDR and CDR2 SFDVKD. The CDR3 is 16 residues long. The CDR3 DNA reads TGTGCCACCAGTGATAGTTCGGGACACCCCACAGATACGCAGTATTTT. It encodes CATSDSSGHPTDTQYF.

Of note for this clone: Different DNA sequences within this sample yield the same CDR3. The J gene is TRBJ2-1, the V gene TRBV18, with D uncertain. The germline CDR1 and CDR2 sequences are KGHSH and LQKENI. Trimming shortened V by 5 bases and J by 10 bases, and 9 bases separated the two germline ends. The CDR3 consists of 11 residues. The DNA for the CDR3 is TGTGCCAGCTCAAGCGTAGGCGAGCAGTTCTTC. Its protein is CASSSVGEQFF.

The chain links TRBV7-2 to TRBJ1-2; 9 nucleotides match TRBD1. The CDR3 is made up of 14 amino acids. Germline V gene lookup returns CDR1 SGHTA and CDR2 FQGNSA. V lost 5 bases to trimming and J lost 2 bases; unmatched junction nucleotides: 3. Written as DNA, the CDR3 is TGTGCCAGCAGCACTGGACAGGGGAACTATGGCTACACCTTC. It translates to CASSTGQGNYGYTF. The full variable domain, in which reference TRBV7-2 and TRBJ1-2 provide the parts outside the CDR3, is GAGVSQSPSNKVTEKGKDVELRCDPISGHTALYWYRQSLGQGLEFLIYFQGNSAPDKSGLPSDRFSAERTGGSVSTLTIQRTQQEDSAVYLCASSTGQGNYGYTFGSGTRLTVV.

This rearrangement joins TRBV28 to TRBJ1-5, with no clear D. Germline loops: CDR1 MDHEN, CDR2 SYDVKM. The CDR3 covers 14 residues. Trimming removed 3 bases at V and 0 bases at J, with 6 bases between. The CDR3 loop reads CASSLTTSNQPQHF. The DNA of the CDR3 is TGTGCCAGCAGTTTGACAACTAGCAATCAGCCCCAGCATTTT.

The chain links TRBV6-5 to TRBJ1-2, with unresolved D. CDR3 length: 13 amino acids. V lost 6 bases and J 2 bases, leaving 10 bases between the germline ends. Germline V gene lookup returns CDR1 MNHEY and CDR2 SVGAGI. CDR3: CASRPRVNYGYTF. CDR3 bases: TGTGCCAGCAGACCCAGAGTGAACTATGGCTACACCTTC.

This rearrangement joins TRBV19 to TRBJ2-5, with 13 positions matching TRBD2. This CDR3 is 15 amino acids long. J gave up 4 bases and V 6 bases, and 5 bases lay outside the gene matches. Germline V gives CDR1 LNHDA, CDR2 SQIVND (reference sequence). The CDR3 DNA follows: TGTGCCAGTAGCAAGGGACTAGCGGGACGAGAGACCCAGTACTTC. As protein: CASSKGLAGRETQYF.

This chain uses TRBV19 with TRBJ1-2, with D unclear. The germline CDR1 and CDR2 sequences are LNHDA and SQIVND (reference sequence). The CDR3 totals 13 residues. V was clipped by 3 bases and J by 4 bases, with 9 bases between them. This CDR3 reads CASSIPAGYGYTF. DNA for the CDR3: TGTGCCAGTAGTATCCCCGCAGGCTATGGCTACACCTTC.

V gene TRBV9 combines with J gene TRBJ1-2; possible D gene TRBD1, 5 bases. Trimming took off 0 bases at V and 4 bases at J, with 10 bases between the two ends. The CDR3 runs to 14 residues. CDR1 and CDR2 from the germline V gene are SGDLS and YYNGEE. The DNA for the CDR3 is TGTGCCAGCAGCGTAGATGACAGTACCTATGGCTACACCTTC. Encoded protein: CASSVDDSTYGYTF.